This TCR beta chain originates from a study of blood T cell repertoires in COVID-19 (dated by TCRdb to 2019 to 2021). For the wider study: Samples covering the acute and convalescent phases of COVID-19 were provided by collaborators in the United States, Italy and Spain. Samples were obtained from the ongoing ImmuneRACE study (first 160 participants) and from about 1,300 subjects provided by 6 global collaborators. Sample metadata almost always included a de-identified subject ID, COVID-19 status, age in years and sex. The repertoires were made available in a free public database intended to serve as a resource for research on the immune response to SARS-CoV-2. The dataset comprised deeply sampled blood TCRbeta repertoires from subjects exposed to, actively infected with, or recovered from COVID-19. Where available, HLA class I and class II types were taken from metadata supplied by the sample provider and were not determined by assay-based typing. The prospective study material was composed of cDNA or gDNA derived from T cells, B-cell-depleted T cells, or PBMCs. What the research found in general, with its limitations: The amount of clinical and demographic metadata varied by source and participant and was provided uncurated.

Relative to germline, V is missing 4 bases and J is missing 2 bases, with 13 bases of the junction outside any gene match. Taken from the germline V gene, the CDR1 and CDR2 loops are KGHDR and SFDVKD. The CDR3 spans 17 residues, from the cysteine through the phenylalanine. Here the CDR3 DNA is all that survives: 51 bases in frame from base 1. The immunoSEQ Assay, a bias-controlled multiplex PCR, was used to amplify TCRbeta CDR3 regions from genomic DNA. Concerning the study's data processing: The number of nucleated cells in each sample was estimated from the amplification of reference gene primers within the assay. To quantify the absolute abundance of each unique TCRbeta CDR3 rearrangement, sequence reads were collapsed and filtered. For each sample, productive Simpson clonality was calculated by taking the square root of Simpson's diversity index across productive rearrangements. Here the immuneACCESS table is served through TCRdb, limited to in-frame sequences with V and J called. Missing clones are a known gap in these copies; in checked studies unresolved V genes cover under half, and the rest lacks a known reason. The V and J calls and clone size were taken over from that table, and D and trimming were inferred from the DNA. Across this sample there are 100,000 to 150,000 clones, with roughly four fifths seen only once. Approximately 12% of the sample is taken by the ten largest.

Notes on this clone: Its antigen remains unidentified. No base quality information exists; no much larger clone differs at one position.

The collaborating institutions used their own protocols to collect whole blood in K2EDTA tubes. For TCRbeta analysis, collaborators shipped samples as frozen whole blood, isolated PBMCs, or DNA extracted from either of those sample types. The sequencing input was peripheral blood. The chain joins TRBV24-1 to TRBJ2-7, with TRBD1 matching 7 junction bases. The source of this sequence is a man between 60 and 70 years old with acute or convalescent COVID-19. The CDR3 amino acid sequence is: CATSDYRQGSATYEQYF. The base sequence is TGTGCCACCAGTGACTACAGACAGGGATCCGCAACCTACGAGCAGTACTTC.